This T cell receptor (beta chain) was identified during a study of sequential checkpoint blockade in melanoma. Study in general: DNA from 91 pretreatment tumor samples underwent TCRβ immunosequencing. General study results and limits: Patients with week-13 increases in T-cell fraction and clonality benefited about 30 times more often. For nivolumab-first patients, baseline tumor clonality was associated with response.

This clone has only a few counts. Its matching antigen is unknown. Sequencing used immunoSEQ multiplex PCR; TCRdb keeps in-frame clones, though not all of them. The sample holds approximately 2,200 clones, 15% to 20% seen once. Treatment given: randomized to nivolumab then ipilimumab (arm A) or the reverse (arm B). This CDR3 has 14 residues. J lost 0 bases, V lost 6 bases, and 2 bases had no gene match. The germline V gene encodes CDR1 LNHDA and CDR2 SQIVND (reference sequence). This TCR was sampled from a human donor with melanoma. The rearrangement links TRBV19 to TRBJ2-1; 7 nucleotides agree with TRBD1. This material consisted of tumor tissue (inferred from file names), taken from a patient given nivolumab and ipilimumab in sequence. The CDR3 here is CASRQGSSYNEQFF. CDR3 coding DNA: TGTGCCAGTAGACAGGGGAGCTCCTACAATGAGCAGTTCTTC.